Shown below are 11 T cell receptor beta chains from a single sample sequenced in a study of beta chain features in type 1 diabetes. The antigens these receptors bind are not known. General study findings and limits: Across all four CD4+ subsets, people with type 1 diabetes showed modestly shorter TCRB CDR3s.

What was sequenced were expressed TCRB transcripts, since all of the isolated RNA had been reverse transcribed. TCRdb's table, derived via immunoSEQ multiplex PCR, lists solely in-frame clones and lacks some. This table holds a few hundred thousand clones, about a tenth found once. Sequencing used naive CD4+ T cells from blood. The receptors here all came from a young man with type 1 diabetes.

The chain recombines TRBV11-2 with TRBJ2-5; 7 nucleotides align to TRBD1. V was clipped by 5 bases and J by 1 base; unmatched bases: 1. The CDR3 contains 13 residues. Germline CDR1 and CDR2: SGHAT and FQNNGV. In DNA form, the CDR3 reads TGTGCCAGCAGCCGGGACAGCCAAGAGACCCAGTACTTC. Its protein is CASSRDSQETQYF.

This clone was recorded a few times. The chain couples TRBV9 to TRBJ1-1; tentative D call: TRBD1 (5 bases). The CDR3 has 14 amino acids. Trimming shortened V by 2 bases and J by 5 bases, and 13 bases separated the two germline ends. CDR1 and CDR2 from the germline V gene are SGDLS and YYNGEE. CDR3 sequence: CASSVQGSDTEAFF. CDR3 in DNA: TGTGCCAGCAGCGTTCAGGGATCGGATACTGAAGCTTTCTTT.

The chain is built from TRBV5-1 and TRBJ2-5; no definite D call. The CDR3 consists of 14 residues. Trimming stripped 0 bases from V and 4 bases from J, with 10 bases between. CDR1 and CDR2 (germline): SGHRS, YFSETQ. The CDR3 region is CASSLELSGETQYF. The CDR3, as DNA: TGCGCCAGCAGCTTGGAACTATCGGGAGAGACCCAGTACTTC.

V usage is TRBV23-1 and J usage is TRBJ1-5; D remains unclear. TRBV23-1 belongs to the ORF category, with a function that is uncertain. CDR3 length equals 13 residues. Here the CDR3 DNA reads TGCGTGTGGGAGGATGAGAGCAATCAGCCCCAGCATTTT. It yields the protein CVWEDESNQPQHF.

This clone was counted only a few times. The chain combines TRBV27 with TRBJ2-7; 10 bases are shared with TRBD1. Germline loops: CDR1 MNHEY, CDR2 SMNVEV (reference sequence). This CDR3 region has 15 residues. The V segment lost 2 bases and the J segment 4 bases; nucleotides outside the gene matches: 5. The DNA for the CDR3 is TGTGCCAGCAGTTTAAGAGGACAGGGGGAATACGAGCAGTACTTC. Translation gives CASSLRGQGEYEQYF.

V gene TRBV29-1 combines with J gene TRBJ1-1; D ambiguous. V gave up 7 bases and J gave up 7 bases, with 10 bases separating them. Germline V CDR1 and CDR2: SQVTM, ANQGSEA. The CDR3 is made up of 10 amino acids. The CDR3: CSAWQIEAFF. The CDR3 coding sequence is TGCAGCGCTTGGCAGATTGAAGCTTTCTTT.

This clone turned up a few times. The rearrangement joins TRBV5-1 to TRBJ2-1, with 10 bases aligning to TRBD1. This CDR3 has 15 amino acids. Unmatched junction bases numbered 11, after V lost 6 bases and J lost 8 bases. From germline, CDR1 is SGHRS and CDR2 YFSETQ. CDR3 in DNA: TGCGCCAGCAACCCGCCGGGACAGGGGACCGATGAGCAGTTCTTC. Its protein is CASNPPGQGTDEQFF. The entire variable domain, with the rest obtained from reference TRBV5-1 and TRBJ2-1, is as follows: KAGVTQTPRYLIKTRGQQVTLSCSPISGHRSVSWYQQTPGQGLQFLFEYFSETQRNKGNFPGRFSGRQFSNSRSEMNVSTLELGDSALYLCASNPPGQGTDEQFFGPGTRLTVL.

The chain is built from TRBV5-6 and TRBJ2-3; the D gene is possibly TRBD2 (6 bases). This CDR3 spans 14 amino acids. With 4 bases removed from V and 2 bases from J, the gap between germline ends came to 11 bases. Germline V gene sequence: CDR1 SGHDT, CDR2 YYEEEE. The CDR3 here is CASSTGLNTDTQYF. The CDR3 coding sequence is TGTGCCAGCAGCACCGGACTAAACACAGATACGCAGTATTTT.

The J gene is TRBJ1-5, the V gene TRBV7-2, with 11 bases matching TRBD1. J gave up 4 bases and V 4 bases, and 3 bases lay outside the gene matches. The CDR3 length is 15 residues. CDR1 and CDR2 from the germline V gene are SGHTA and FQGNSA. The CDR3 reads CASSSGQGGNQPQHF. Here the CDR3 DNA reads TGTGCCAGCAGCTCGGGACAGGGGGGGAATCAGCCCCAGCATTTT.

The chain joins TRBV19 to TRBJ1-5, with D maybe TRBD1 (5 bases). The CDR3 contains 15 residues. V lost 4 bases and J 4 bases, leaving 14 bases between the germline ends. The germline gives CDR1 LNHDA, CDR2 SQIVND (reference sequence). The CDR3 region is CASSSGAGWNQPQHF. Here the CDR3 DNA reads TGTGCCAGTAGTAGCGGGGCAGGGTGGAATCAGCCCCAGCATTTT.

This clone has just a few counts. This chain joins TRBV29-1 and TRBJ2-1; 7 bases fit TRBD1. The V gene end was trimmed by 6 bases and the J gene end by 0 bases; junction bases not matched to a gene: 2. Germline V CDR1 and CDR2: SQVTM, ANQGSEA. There are 13 residues in the CDR3. The CDR3 DNA reads as TGCAGCGTCACAGGGGACTCCTACAATGAGCAGTTCTTC. Its translation is CSVTGDSYNEQFF.